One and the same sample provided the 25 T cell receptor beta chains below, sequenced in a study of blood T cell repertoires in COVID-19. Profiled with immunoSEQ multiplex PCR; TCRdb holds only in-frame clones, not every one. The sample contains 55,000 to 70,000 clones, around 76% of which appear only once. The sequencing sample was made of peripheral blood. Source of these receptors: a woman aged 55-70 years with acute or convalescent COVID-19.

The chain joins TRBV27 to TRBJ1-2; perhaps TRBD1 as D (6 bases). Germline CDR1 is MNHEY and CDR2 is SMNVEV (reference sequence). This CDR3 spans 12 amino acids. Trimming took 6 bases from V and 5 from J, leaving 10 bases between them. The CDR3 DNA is TGTGCCAGCAGGGACAGACGATATGGCTACACCTTC. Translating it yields CASRDRRYGYTF.

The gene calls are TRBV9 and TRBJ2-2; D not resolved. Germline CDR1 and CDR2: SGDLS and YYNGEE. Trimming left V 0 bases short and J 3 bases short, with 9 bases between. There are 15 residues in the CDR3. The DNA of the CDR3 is TGTGCCAGCAGCGTAGACCAGTATTACACCGGGGAGCTGTTTTTT. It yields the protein CASSVDQYYTGELFF.

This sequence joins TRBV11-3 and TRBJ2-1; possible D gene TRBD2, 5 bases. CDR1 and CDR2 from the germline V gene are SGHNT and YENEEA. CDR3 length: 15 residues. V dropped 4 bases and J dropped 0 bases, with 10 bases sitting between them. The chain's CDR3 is CASSSSRSSYNEQFF. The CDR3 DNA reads TGTGCCAGCAGCTCTAGCCGAAGCTCCTACAATGAGCAGTTCTTC.

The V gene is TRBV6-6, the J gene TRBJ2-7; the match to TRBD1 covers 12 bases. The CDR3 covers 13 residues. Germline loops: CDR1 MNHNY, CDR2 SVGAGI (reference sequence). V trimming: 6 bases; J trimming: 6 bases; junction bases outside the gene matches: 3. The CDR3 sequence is CASSRDRGREQYF. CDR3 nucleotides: TGTGCCAGCAGCAGGGACAGGGGGCGCGAGCAGTACTTC.

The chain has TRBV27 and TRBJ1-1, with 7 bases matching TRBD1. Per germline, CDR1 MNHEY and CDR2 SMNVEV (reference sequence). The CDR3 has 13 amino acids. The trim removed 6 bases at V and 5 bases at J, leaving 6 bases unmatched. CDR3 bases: TGTGCCAGCAGCAGGGGGGAATTAACTGAAGCTTTCTTT. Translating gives CASSRGELTEAFF.

The chain's CDR3 is CASSPRGPQETQYF. The CDR3 region has the DNA TGTGCCAGCAGTCCCAGGGGGCCCCAAGAGACCCAGTACTTC. The chain is built from TRBV6-6 and TRBJ2-5, with 8 bases lining up with TRBD1. The CDR3 consists of 14 residues. Germline lookup yields CDR1 MNHNY and CDR2 SVGAGI (reference sequence). V shed 5 bases and J 1 base; nucleotides not matched to a gene: 3.

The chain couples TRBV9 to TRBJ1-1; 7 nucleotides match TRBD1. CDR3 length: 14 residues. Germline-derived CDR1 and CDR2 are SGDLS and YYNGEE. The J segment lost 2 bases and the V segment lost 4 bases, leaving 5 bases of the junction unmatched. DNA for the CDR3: TGTGCCAGCAGCCCACGACAGGGAAACACTGAAGCTTTCTTT. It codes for CASSPRQGNTEAFF.

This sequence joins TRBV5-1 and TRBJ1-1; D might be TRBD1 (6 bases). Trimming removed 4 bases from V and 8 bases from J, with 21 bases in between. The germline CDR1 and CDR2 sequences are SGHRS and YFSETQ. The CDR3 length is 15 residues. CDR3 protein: CASSQDFSGGVEAFF. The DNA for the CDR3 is TGCGCCAGCAGCCAGGACTTTTCGGGGGGCGTGGAAGCTTTCTTT.

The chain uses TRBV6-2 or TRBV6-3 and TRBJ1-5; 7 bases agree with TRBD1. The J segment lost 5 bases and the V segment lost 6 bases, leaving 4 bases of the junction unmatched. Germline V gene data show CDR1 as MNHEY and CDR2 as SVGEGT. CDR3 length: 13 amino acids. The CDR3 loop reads CASSRDSHQPQHF. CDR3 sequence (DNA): TGTGCCAGCAGCCGGGACAGTCATCAGCCCCAGCATTTT.

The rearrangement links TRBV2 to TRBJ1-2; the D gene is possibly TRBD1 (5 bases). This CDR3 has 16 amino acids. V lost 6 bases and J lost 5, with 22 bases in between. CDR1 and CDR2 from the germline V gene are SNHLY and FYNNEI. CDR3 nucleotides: TGTGCCAGCAGACCTAAAACCGGGACTGTCGTTTATGGCTACACCTTC. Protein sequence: CASRPKTGTVVYGYTF.

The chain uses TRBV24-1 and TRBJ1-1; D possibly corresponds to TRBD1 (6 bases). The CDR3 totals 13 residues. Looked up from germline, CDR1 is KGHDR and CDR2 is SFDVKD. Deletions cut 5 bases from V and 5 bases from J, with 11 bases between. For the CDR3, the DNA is TGTGCCACCAGTGCCACCCAGGGGACTGAAGCTTTCTTT. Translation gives CATSATQGTEAFF.

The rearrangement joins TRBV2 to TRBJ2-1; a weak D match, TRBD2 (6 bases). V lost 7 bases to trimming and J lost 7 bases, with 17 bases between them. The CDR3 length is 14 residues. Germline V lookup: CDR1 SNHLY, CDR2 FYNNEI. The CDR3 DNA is TGTGCCAGCACCCGGGGGTCGCTTGTAAATGAGCAGTTCTTC. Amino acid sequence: CASTRGSLVNEQFF. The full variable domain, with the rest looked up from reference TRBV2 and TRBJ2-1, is EPEVTQTPSHQVTQMGQEVILRCVPISNHLYFYWYRQILGQKVEFLVSFYNNEISEKSEIFDDQFSVERPDGSNFTLKIRSTKLEDSAMYFCASTRGSLVNEQFFGPGTRLTVL.

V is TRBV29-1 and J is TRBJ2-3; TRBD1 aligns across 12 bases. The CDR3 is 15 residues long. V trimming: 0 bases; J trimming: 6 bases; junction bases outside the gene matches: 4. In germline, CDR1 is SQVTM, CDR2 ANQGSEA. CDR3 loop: CSVEEGTGGADTQYF. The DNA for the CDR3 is TGCAGCGTTGAAGAGGGGACAGGGGGCGCGGATACGCAGTATTTT.

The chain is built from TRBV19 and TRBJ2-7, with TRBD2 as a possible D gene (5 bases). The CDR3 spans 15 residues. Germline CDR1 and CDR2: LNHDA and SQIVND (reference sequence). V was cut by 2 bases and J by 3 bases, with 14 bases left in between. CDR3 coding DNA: TGTGCCAGTAGTATAAGCGGAACTGGAGACTACGAGCAGTACTTC. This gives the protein CASSISGTGDYEQYF.

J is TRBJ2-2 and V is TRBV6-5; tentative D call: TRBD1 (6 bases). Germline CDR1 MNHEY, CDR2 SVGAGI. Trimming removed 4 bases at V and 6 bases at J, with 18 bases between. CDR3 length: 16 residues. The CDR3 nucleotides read TGTGCCAGCAGTTCCCCCTCAGGGGCAGGCCCCGGGGAGCTGTTTTTT. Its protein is CASSSPSGAGPGELFF.

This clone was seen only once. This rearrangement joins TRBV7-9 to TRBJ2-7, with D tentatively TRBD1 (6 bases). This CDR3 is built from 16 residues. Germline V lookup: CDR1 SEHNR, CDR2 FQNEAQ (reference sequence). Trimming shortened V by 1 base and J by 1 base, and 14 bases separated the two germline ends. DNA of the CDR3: TGTGCCAGCAGCTTAGGGGGCCAGGGGATTTCCTACGAGCAGTACTTC. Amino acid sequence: CASSLGGQGISYEQYF.

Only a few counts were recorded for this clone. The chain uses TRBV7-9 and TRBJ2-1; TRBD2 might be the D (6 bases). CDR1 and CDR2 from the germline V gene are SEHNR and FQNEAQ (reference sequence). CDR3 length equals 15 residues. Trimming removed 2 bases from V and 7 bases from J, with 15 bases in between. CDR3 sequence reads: CASSLWAGYNNEQFF. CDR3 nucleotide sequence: TGTGCCAGCAGCTTATGGGCGGGGTATAATAATGAGCAGTTCTTC.

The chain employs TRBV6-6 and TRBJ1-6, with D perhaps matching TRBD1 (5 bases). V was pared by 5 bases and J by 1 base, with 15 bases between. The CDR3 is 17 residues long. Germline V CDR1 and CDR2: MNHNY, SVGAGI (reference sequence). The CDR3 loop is CASSPLGGGSYNSPLHF. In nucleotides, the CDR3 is TGTGCCAGCAGTCCACTCGGGGGGGGATCCTATAATTCACCCCTCCACTTT.

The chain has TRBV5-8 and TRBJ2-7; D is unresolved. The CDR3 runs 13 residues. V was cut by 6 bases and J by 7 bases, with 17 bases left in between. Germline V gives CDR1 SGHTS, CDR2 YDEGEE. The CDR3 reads CASTFGLAGEQYF. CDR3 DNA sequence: TGTGCCAGCACTTTCGGTCTGGCAGGTGAGCAGTACTTC.

CDR3 nucleotide sequence: TGTGCCAGCAGGGGTTCGGGGGTGAATGAAAAACTGTTTTTT. It translates to CASRGSGVNEKLFF. The genes are TRBV7-9 and TRBJ1-4; perhaps TRBD1 as D (5 bases). Trimming stripped 6 bases from V and 5 bases from J, with 13 bases between. From germline, CDR1 is SEHNR and CDR2 FQNEAQ (reference sequence). The CDR3 runs 14 residues. Based on the CDR3 plus reference TRBV7-9 and TRBJ1-4, the full variable domain is DTGVSQNPRHKITKRGQNVTFRCDPISEHNRLYWYRQTLGQGPEFLTYFQNEAQLEKSRLLSDRFSAERPKGSFSTLEIQRTEQGDSAMYLCASRGSGVNEKLFFGSGTQLSVL.

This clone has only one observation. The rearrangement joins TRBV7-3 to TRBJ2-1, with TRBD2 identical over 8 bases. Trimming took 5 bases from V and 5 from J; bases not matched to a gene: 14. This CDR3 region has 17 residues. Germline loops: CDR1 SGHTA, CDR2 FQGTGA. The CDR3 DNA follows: TGTGCCAGCAGCCCAATTGGCCCGGGGGGGAGGAACAATGAGCAGTTCTTC. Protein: CASSPIGPGGRNNEQFF.

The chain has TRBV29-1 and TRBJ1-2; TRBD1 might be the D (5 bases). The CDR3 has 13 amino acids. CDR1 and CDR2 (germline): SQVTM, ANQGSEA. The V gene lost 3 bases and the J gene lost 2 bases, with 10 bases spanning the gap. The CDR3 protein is CSVDSGHNYGYTF. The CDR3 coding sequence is TGCAGCGTTGATAGTGGACACAACTATGGCTACACCTTC.

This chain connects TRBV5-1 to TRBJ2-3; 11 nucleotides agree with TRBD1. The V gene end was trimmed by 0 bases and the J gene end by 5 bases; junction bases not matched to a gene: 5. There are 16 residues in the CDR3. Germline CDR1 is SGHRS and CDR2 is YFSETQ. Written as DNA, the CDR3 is TGCGCCAGCAGCTTGGGGCCGGGACAGGGGGGAGATACGCAGTATTTT. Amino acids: CASSLGPGQGGDTQYF.

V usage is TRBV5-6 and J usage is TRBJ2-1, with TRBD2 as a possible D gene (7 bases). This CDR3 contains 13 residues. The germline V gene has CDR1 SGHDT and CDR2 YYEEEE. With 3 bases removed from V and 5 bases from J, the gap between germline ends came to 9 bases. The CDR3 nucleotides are TGTGCCAGCAGCTGGGGGGGCCACAATGAGCAGTTCTTC. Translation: CASSWGGHNEQFF.

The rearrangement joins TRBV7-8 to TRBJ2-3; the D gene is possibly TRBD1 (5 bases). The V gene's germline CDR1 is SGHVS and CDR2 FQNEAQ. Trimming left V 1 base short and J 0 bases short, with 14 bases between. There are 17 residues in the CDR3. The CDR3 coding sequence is TGTGCCAGCAGCTTAGGACGTTTGGGGCCTAGCACAGATACGCAGTATTTT. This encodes CASSLGRLGPSTDTQYF.